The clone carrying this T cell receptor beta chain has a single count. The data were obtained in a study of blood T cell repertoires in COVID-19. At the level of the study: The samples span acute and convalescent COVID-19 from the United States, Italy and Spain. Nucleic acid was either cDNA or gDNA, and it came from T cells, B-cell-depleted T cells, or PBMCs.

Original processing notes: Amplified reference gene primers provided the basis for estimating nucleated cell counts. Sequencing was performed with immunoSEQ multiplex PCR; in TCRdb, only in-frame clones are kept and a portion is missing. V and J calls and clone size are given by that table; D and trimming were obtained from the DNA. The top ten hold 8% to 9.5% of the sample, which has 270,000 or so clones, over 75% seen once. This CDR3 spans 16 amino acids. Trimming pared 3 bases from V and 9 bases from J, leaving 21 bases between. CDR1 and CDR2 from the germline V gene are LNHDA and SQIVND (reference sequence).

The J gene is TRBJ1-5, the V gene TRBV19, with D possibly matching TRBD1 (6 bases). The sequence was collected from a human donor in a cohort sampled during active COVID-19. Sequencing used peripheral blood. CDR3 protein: CASSIGAGAQGPPQHF. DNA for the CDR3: TGTGCCAGTAGTATTGGGGCAGGGGCCCAGGGTCCGCCCCAGCATTTT.